What follows are 29 T cell receptor beta chains derived from one specimen sequenced in a study of identical twins. TCRdb fed the 5' RACE reads into MiXCR, producing one record per CDR3 protein. The sample includes some 1,600,000 distinct CDR3 sequences, around a third of them seen just once. The sequenced sample consisted of cord blood. The receptors originated from a newborn girl in good health.

A note on this clonotype: A read error may be the cause here, since a much bigger clone is one base away. The chain joins TRBV29-1 to TRBJ2-7, with D tentatively TRBD1 or TRBD2 (5 bases each). This CDR3 spans 12 amino acids. V lost 8 bases and J 3 bases, leaving 14 bases between the germline ends. Germline assignment: CDR1 SQVTM and CDR2 ANQGSEA. This chain's CDR3 is CSFVGRSYEQYF. CDR3 nucleotides: TGCAGCTTTGTGGGACGGAGCTACGAGCAGTACTTC.

V is TRBV20-1 and J is TRBJ2-7; D gene uncertain. V lost 3 bases to trimming and J lost 6 bases, with 12 bases between them. Germline V gives CDR1 DFQATT, CDR2 SNEGSKA (reference sequence). The length of the CDR3 is 12 residues. CDR3: CSASTARGEQYF. The CDR3 DNA follows: TGCAGTGCTAGTACAGCGCGAGGCGAGCAGTACTTC.

This clonotype was counted ten times or more. The V gene is TRBV12-3 or TRBV12-4, the J gene TRBJ2-7; D might be TRBD1 or TRBD2, each matching 5 bases. The CDR3 sequence is 15 residues long. V shed 1 base and J shed 2 bases, with 12 bases lying between them. CDR3 protein: CASSLVGGVPYEQYF. The CDR3 coding sequence is TGTGCCAGCAGTTTAGTTGGGGGAGTGCCCTACGAGCAGTACTTC.

This clonotype was counted only a few times. The chain couples TRBV15 to TRBJ2-7; D might be TRBD1 (5 bases). This CDR3 comprises 14 residues. The ends were cut back, 5 bases at V and 4 bases at J, with 15 bases in the middle. Germline CDR1 LNHNV, CDR2 YYDKDF (reference sequence). As DNA, the CDR3 is TGTGCCACCAGCCGAGCAGCAGGGCGGTACGAGCAGTACTTC. Translated, it gives CATSRAAGRYEQYF.

The rearrangement links TRBV3-1 to TRBJ2-5; 8 positions match TRBD1. With 2 bases clipped from V and 7 bases from J, the junction kept 6 bases outside the gene matches. In germline, CDR1 is LGHDT, CDR2 YNNKEL (reference sequence). CDR3 length equals 14 residues. Here the CDR3 DNA reads TGTGCCAGCAGCCAATCAGGGGGCATTGGGACCCAGTACTTC. Encoded protein: CASSQSGGIGTQYF.

The chain combines TRBV12-3 or TRBV12-4 with TRBJ1-2; 7 nucleotides agree with TRBD1. The CDR3 extends over 14 amino acids. With V trimmed by 3 bases and J by 4 bases, 5 bases remained unmatched. The CDR3 loop reads CASSLGTESYGYTF. The DNA of the CDR3 is TGTGCCAGCAGTTTGGGGACAGAGAGCTATGGCTACACCTTC.

The V and J genes are TRBV20-1 and TRBJ2-2, with D perhaps TRBD1 (6 bases). This CDR3 is built from 15 residues. Germline lookup yields CDR1 DFQATT and CDR2 SNEGSKA (reference sequence). Deletions cut 2 bases from V and 0 bases from J, with 10 bases between. In DNA, the CDR3 is TGCAGTGCTAGACTGGGACATTCGAACACCGGGGAGCTGTTTTTT. Translated: CSARLGHSNTGELFF.

The chain couples TRBV7-9 to TRBJ2-1; 11 nucleotides match TRBD2. The DNA end is a closer match to TRBJ2-7, so the J assignment may be wrong. Germline CDR1 SEHNR, CDR2 FQNEAQ (reference sequence). CDR3 size: 18 residues. The CDR3 region has the DNA TGTGCCAGCAGCTTGGGGACTAGCGGAGGGAGCTCCTACAATGAGCAGTACTTC. This gives the protein CASSLGTSGGSSYNEQYF.

This clonotype has more than one count but fewer than ten. The CDR3 reads CSVEQRTGGEQYF. The CDR3 DNA reads TGCAGCGTTGAACAACGGACAGGGGGCGAGCAGTACTTC. J is TRBJ2-7 and V is TRBV29-1; 10 nucleotides match TRBD1. The CDR3 runs 13 residues. Germline trimming cut 2 bases from V and 6 bases from J; bases unmatched to any gene: 4. The V gene's germline CDR1 is SQVTM and CDR2 ANQGSEA.

The genes are TRBV5-1 and TRBJ2-7; the match to TRBD2 covers 9 bases. Germline V gives CDR1 SGHRS, CDR2 YFSETQ. After removal of 2 bases from V and 7 bases from J, the junction contained 19 bases not matched to a gene. The CDR3 runs to 18 residues. For the CDR3, the DNA is TGCGCCAGCAGCTTTACATCGTGGAGCGGGAGGATCTACAATGAGCAGTACTTC. Translated: CASSFTSWSGRIYNEQYF.

The gene calls are TRBV10-3 and TRBJ2-7; no clear D gene. The CDR3 is made up of 13 amino acids. Germline V gene sequence: CDR1 ENHRY, CDR2 SYGVKD. The V end lost 2 bases, the J end lost 0 bases, and 5 bases lay between the germline ends. CDR3 DNA sequence: TGTGCCATCAGTGAGGAAGACTCCTACGAGCAGTACTTC. It codes for CAISEEDSYEQYF.

This chain links TRBV10-3 with TRBJ1-5; 9 nucleotides agree with TRBD1. Unmatched junction bases numbered 2, after V lost 2 bases and J lost 6 bases. Germline lookup yields CDR1 ENHRY and CDR2 SYGVKD. The CDR3 has 14 residues. The CDR3 sequence is CAISEIQGAQPQHF. The DNA of the CDR3 is TGTGCCATCAGTGAGATACAGGGGGCTCAGCCCCAGCATTTT.

J is TRBJ2-7 and V is TRBV20-1; no clear D. The V and J ends lost 1 base and 2 bases respectively, with 9 bases between them. The CDR3 is made up of 13 amino acids. Germline CDR1 reads DFQATT; CDR2 reads SNEGSKA (reference sequence). In DNA, the CDR3 is TGCAGTGCTAGAGCAGCCAACGCCTACGAGCAGTACTTC. It specifies CSARAANAYEQYF.

This clonotype was found a few times. The rearrangement links TRBV12-5 to TRBJ2-3; 9 nucleotides line up with TRBD1. CDR3 size: 16 residues. Germline CDR1 reads LGHNT; CDR2 reads FRNRAP. Trimming cost V 0 bases and J 5 bases; bases outside gene matches: 6. The CDR3, as DNA: TGTGCTAGTGGTTTGGTACTAGGGACAGGGTTAGATACGCAGTATTTT. It translates to CASGLVLGTGLDTQYF.

This clonotype was detected a few times. V and J are TRBV7-2 and TRBJ2-7; tentatively, D is TRBD1 (5 bases). The CDR3 spans 14 residues. Trimming took off 8 bases at V and 3 bases at J, with 17 bases between the two ends. CDR1 is SGHTA, CDR2 FQGNSA, per germline. The CDR3 loop reads CASAYRTNDYEQYF. The CDR3 DNA reads TGTGCCAGCGCCTACAGGACGAATGACTACGAGCAGTACTTC.

This chain links TRBV5-1 with TRBJ2-5; maybe TRBD2 (5 bases). The J call may be wrong; the DNA end is better matched by TRBJ2-7. This CDR3 has 14 residues. Germline V gives CDR1 SGHRS, CDR2 YFSETQ. This CDR3 reads CASSFSGSSGEQYF. The CDR3 nucleotides are TGCGCCAGCAGCTTCTCGGGGAGCAGTGGCGAGCAGTACTTC.

This clonotype was detected many times. The chain links TRBV6-5 to TRBJ1-1; 7 bases match TRBD1. Trimming cost V 0 bases and J 0 bases; bases outside gene matches: 1. Per germline, CDR1 MNHEY and CDR2 SVGAGI. The CDR3 totals 15 residues. This CDR3 is CASSYSTGMNTEAFF. CDR3 coding DNA: TGTGCCAGCAGTTACTCGACAGGGATGAACACTGAAGCTTTCTTT.

Regarding this clonotype: At one of its ends the junction is not consistent with the germline gene, which may arise from a read error. The chain has TRBV7-9 and TRBJ1-1, with 8 bases matching TRBD1. This CDR3 spans 16 amino acids. Germline CDR1 SEHNR, CDR2 FQNEAQ (reference sequence). The CDR3 nucleotides are TGTTCCAGCAGCTCACTTGGGACAGGTCCGAACACTGAAGCTTTCTTT. This encodes CSSSSLGTGPNTEAFF.

The chain is built from TRBV4-2 and TRBJ2-7, with a tentative D call TRBD1 (5 bases). The CDR3 is 14 amino acids. The V and J ends lost 3 bases and 4 bases respectively, with 13 bases between them. Germline CDR1 reads LGHNA; CDR2 reads YNFKEQ. CDR3 bases: TGTGCCAGCAGCCAGAACAGGTCCTCTTACGAGCAGTACTTC. Amino acids: CASSQNRSSYEQYF.

This clonotype has more than one count but fewer than ten. V usage is TRBV11-2 and J usage is TRBJ2-1, with D possibly being TRBD2 (5 bases). V dropped 5 bases and J dropped 0 bases, with 20 bases sitting between them. Per germline, CDR1 SGHAT and CDR2 FQNNGV. The CDR3 is 18 amino acids. Here the CDR3 reads CASSVRGQAGPSYNEQFF. The CDR3 nucleotides read TGTGCCAGCAGCGTCCGGGGTCAGGCGGGTCCCTCCTACAATGAGCAGTTCTTC.

This chain connects TRBV20-1 to TRBJ2-1, with 14 bases aligning to TRBD2. CDR1 is DFQATT and CDR2 is SNEGSKA in the germline V gene (reference sequence). V was pared by 4 bases and J by 6 bases, with 11 bases of the junction left unmatched. There are 17 residues in the CDR3. The CDR3 region is CSATRLAGGPMGNEQFF. The CDR3, as DNA: TGCAGTGCTACACGACTAGCGGGAGGGCCCATGGGCAATGAGCAGTTCTTC.

As regards this clonotype: A clone one base away is much larger, so this may be a read error. The rearrangement uses TRBV7-2 and TRBJ1-1; the D is unclear. Germline lookup yields CDR1 SGHTA and CDR2 FQGNSA. V lost 1 base, J lost 4 bases, and 10 bases lay in between. This CDR3 region has 14 residues. DNA for the CDR3: TGTGCCAGCAGCTTAGTTGCGGTGAGCACTGAAGCTTTCTTT. This encodes CASSLVAVSTEAFF.

Turning to this clonotype: At one end, the junction sequence differs from germline, possibly due to a read error. This chain uses TRBV20-1 with TRBJ2-5; D is tentatively TRBD1 or TRBD2 (5 bases each). CDR1 is DFQATT and CDR2 is SNEGSKA in the germline V gene (reference sequence). The length of the CDR3 is 12 residues. CDR3 in amino acids: CSARGVQEAQYF. In DNA form, the CDR3 reads TGCAGTGCTAGGGGGGTGCAAGAGGCCCAGTACTTC.

This clonotype was picked up a small number of times. This chain uses TRBV5-1 with TRBJ2-7; D not certain. Looked up from germline, CDR1 is SGHRS and CDR2 is YFSETQ. Trimming cost V 3 bases and J 2 bases, with 15 bases left between them. The CDR3 contains 15 residues. DNA for the CDR3: TGCGCCAGCAGCTGGGAAGGGAACTATCCCTACGAGCAGTACTTC. Translating gives CASSWEGNYPYEQYF.

The gene calls are TRBV7-9 and TRBJ1-4, with D uncertain. The V and J ends lost 2 bases and 2 bases respectively, with 12 bases between them. The CDR3 is 16 amino acids. Germline CDR1 is SEHNR and CDR2 is FQNEAQ (reference sequence). The CDR3, as DNA: TGTGCCAGCAGCTTAATCCCGTATAGCACTAATGAAAAACTGTTTTTT. Protein: CASSLIPYSTNEKLFF.

This chain links TRBV7-2 with TRBJ2-3, with 12 nucleotides matching TRBD2. This CDR3 has 17 amino acids. The germline gives CDR1 SGHTA, CDR2 FQGNSA. The ends lost 4 bases at V and 1 base at J; junction bases unmatched: 6. The CDR3 sequence: CASSSSRTSGGTDTQYF. CDR3 nucleotides: TGTGCCAGCAGCTCTAGCCGGACTAGCGGGGGCACAGATACGCAGTATTTT.

The rearrangement joins TRBV7-2 to TRBJ2-7; D is possibly TRBD2 (6 bases). Germline CDR1 and CDR2: SGHTA and FQGNSA. CDR3 length: 13 residues. V shed 8 bases and J shed 7 bases, with 18 bases lying between them. The CDR3: CASAKDYRNEQYF. The CDR3 DNA sequence: TGTGCCAGCGCCAAGGACTATAGGAATGAGCAGTACTTC.

This chain connects TRBV19 to TRBJ1-5; TRBD1 matches 7 bases. The CDR3 runs to 14 residues. The J segment lost 6 bases and the V segment lost 3 bases, leaving 5 bases of the junction unmatched. CDR1 and CDR2 from the germline V gene are LNHDA and SQIVND (reference sequence). CDR3 amino acids: CASSITGDRQPQHF. Written as DNA, the CDR3 is TGTGCCAGTAGTATCACAGGGGATCGTCAGCCCCAGCATTTT.

The chain couples TRBV10-2 to TRBJ2-5; 10 bases line up with TRBD2. Germline loops: CDR1 WSHSY, CDR2 SAAADI. The CDR3 consists of 16 residues. J was trimmed by 11 bases and V by 3 bases; bases with no gene match: 15. CDR3 DNA sequence: TGCGCCAGCAGTGATCCCCCTAGCGGGGGATACAATGAGCAGTACTTC. Its translation: CASSDPPSGGYNEQYF.